This paragraph reports one T cell receptor (beta chain). What antigen it recognizes has not been identified. Base qualities are not provided; no much larger clone lies one nucleotide away. These data belong to a study of T cell responses to AZD1222 COVID-19 vaccine (dated by TCRdb to the early 2020s). With respect to the entire study: AZD1222 recipients given second doses at about 4 weeks or at about 12 weeks were pooled, since spike-specific TCR depth and breadth were not found to differ between the two schedules. TCR sequencing covered some 240 trial participants: around 210 given two doses of AZD1222 and 26 given two doses of MenACWY control vaccine. Trial participants were enrolled into age subgroups of 18-55, 56-69 and 70-plus years, which contained around 150, 29 and 61 TCR-sequenced participants, respectively.

CDR1 and CDR2 are drawn from the germline V gene: MNHEY, SVGAGI. Including the terminal cysteine and phenylalanine, the CDR3 comprises 15 residues. Of all the DNA, just the CDR3 is kept, 45 bases in frame from base 1. Germline trimming: 4 bases from V, 9 bases from J; junction bases outside gene matches: 5. The CDR3 regions of human TCRbeta chains were analyzed by immunosequencing. Per the original workflow: TCRs in the repertoires were matched against a reference library of SARS-CoV-2-specific TCRs that had been generated with the MIRA antigen-specificity platform. Breadth was defined as the fraction of unique TCRs that were SARS-CoV-2-associated, and depth was defined as the fraction of total T cells that were SARS-CoV-2-associated. Using the MIRA data, each spike-specific TCR was assigned both to the spike region to which the TCR was reactive and to a CD4 or CD8 class. Log10-transformed breadth and depth values were compared by one-way ANOVA with Sidak's multiple comparisons tests. The table was pulled from immuneACCESS by TCRdb, which kept in-frame rearrangements only. Such tables lose some clones; where checked, under half of the loss comes from unresolved V genes, and the rest has no known cause. V, J and clone size reflect that table, while D and trimming were determined from the DNA. In all, the sample holds approximately 150,000 clones, and around 92% of those were seen once. In total, the top ten clones hold approximately 3% of the sample.

What the research found in general, with its limitations: Reportedly, almost half of the unique spike-specific TCRs recognized epitopes lying outside the regions that are mutated in the B.1.351 and B.1.1.7 variants. The 56-69-year group was small, and its depth increase did not reach significance, likely because of low power. CD4 TCRs associated with the vaccine covered the entire spike protein, and the dominant responses were in regions 160-218 and 743-854. No day 14 peak-response samples were available, so repertoires were characterized only after the peak T cell response. Only a handful of AZD1222 recipients were SARS-CoV-2 seropositive at baseline, limiting conclusions about previously exposed vaccinees. After two AZD1222 doses, both the breadth and the depth of spike-specific TCRs were significantly higher than at day 0 and than in MenACWY recipients. Most participants were white British and females outnumbered males, and the authors suggested that clonal diversity may have been underestimated.

Per the publication, the time point label means: baseline before first vaccination. Samples from vaccinated people were obtained from the UK trials COV001 and COV002, which included a single-blind randomized controlled phase 2/3 trial of AZD1222 (ChAdOx1 nCoV-19) in healthy adults. For TCRbeta chain sequencing, PBMC samples were collected from trial participants at day 0 and at day 28 after the second dose. The receptor comes from an adult in good health. Sequencing was performed on peripheral blood, taken on day 0 of AZD1222 vaccination. This chain is built from TRBV6-5 and TRBJ2-1, with TRBD2 identical over 14 junction bases. Here is the DNA: TGTGCCAGCAGTTCCTGGACTAGCGGGGGGATTGAGCAGTTCTTC. The encoded protein is CASSSWTSGGIEQFF.